Listed here are 24 T cell receptor beta chains from one sample, sequenced in a study of blood T cell repertoires in COVID-19 (dated by TCRdb to about 2020). The library was obtained by the immunoSEQ multiplex PCR assay. TCRdb stores this immuneACCESS table with in-frame sequences only. Part of the clones is absent; in the studies checked, under half of the shortfall reflects unresolved V genes, and no reason is known for the rest. The sample table holds tens of thousands of clones, of which roughly 85% were seen once. 44% of the sample comes from the top ten. Sequencing used peripheral blood. These receptors were taken from a man aged 55-75 years with active or convalescent COVID-19.

The chain carries TRBV5-1 and TRBJ2-2, with 8 bases fitting TRBD1. This CDR3 is built from 14 residues. From germline, CDR1 is SGHRS and CDR2 YFSETQ. V shed 4 bases and J 5 bases; nucleotides not matched to a gene: 4. Here the CDR3 reads CASSETGATGELFF. DNA of the CDR3: TGCGCCAGCAGCGAGACAGGGGCAACCGGGGAGCTGTTTTTT.

V is TRBV29-1 and J is TRBJ2-5; 7 nucleotides line up with TRBD2. The CDR3 covers 15 residues. With V trimmed by 5 bases and J by 0 bases, 9 bases remained unmatched. Germline CDR1 reads SQVTM; CDR2 reads ANQGSEA. The CDR3 reads CSVYGGRSYQETQYF. Here the CDR3 DNA reads TGCAGCGTTTACGGCGGGAGATCGTACCAAGAGACCCAGTACTTC.

The chain recombines TRBV13 with TRBJ1-2, with D possibly matching TRBD1 (6 bases). V dropped 1 base and J dropped 2 bases, with 11 bases sitting between them. Germline-derived CDR1 and CDR2 are PRHDT and FYEKMQ (reference sequence). This CDR3 has 15 amino acids. CDR3 residues: CASSLVGTGNYGYTF. In nucleotides, the CDR3 is TGTGCCAGCAGCTTAGTAGGTACAGGGAACTATGGCTACACCTTC.

J is TRBJ2-3 and V is TRBV5-1; 8 bases map to TRBD2. J was trimmed by 5 bases and V by 2 bases; bases with no gene match: 13. This CDR3 region has 17 residues. CDR1 is SGHRS, CDR2 YFSETQ, per germline. CDR3 in DNA: TGCGCCAGCAGCTTTTCCATCAGCGGGAGTTACGGAGATACGCAGTATTTT. Its translation: CASSFSISGSYGDTQYF.

The rearrangement links TRBV2 to TRBJ1-2, with TRBD1 matching 7 bases. Trimming at V came to 6 bases and at J to 6 bases, leaving 10 bases not matched to a gene. The germline V gene has CDR1 SNHLY and CDR2 FYNNEI. There are 14 residues in the CDR3. The DNA of the CDR3 is TGTGCCAGCAGCGATACAGGGGATTTCGATGGCTACACCTTC. This gives the protein CASSDTGDFDGYTF.

The chain has TRBV5-1 and TRBJ2-5; weak D call: TRBD1 (6 bases). The V end lost 0 bases, the J end lost 1 base, and 10 bases lay between the germline ends. This CDR3 contains 15 residues. Germline loops: CDR1 SGHRS, CDR2 YFSETQ. The CDR3 DNA is TGCGCCAGCAGCTTGGGAGGGGGTACCCAAGAGACCCAGTACTTC. This encodes CASSLGGGTQETQYF.

This chain joins TRBV4-1 and TRBJ2-4; D ambiguous. The V end was cut by 0 bases, the J end by 4 bases, with 7 bases between. In germline, CDR1 is MGHRA, CDR2 YSYEKL. CDR3 size: 14 residues. The CDR3 DNA follows: TGCGCCAGCAGCCAAGAAGACTTAAAAAACATTCAGTACTTC. Its protein product is CASSQEDLKNIQYF.

The chain has TRBV18 and TRBJ1-1; 7 nucleotides line up with TRBD1. After removal of 2 bases from V and 0 bases from J, the junction contained 15 bases not matched to a gene. Per the germline V gene, CDR1 is KGHSH and CDR2 is LQKENI. The CDR3 covers 19 residues. CDR3 sequence (DNA): TGTGCCAGCTCACCATTGAATATCGGGACAGAAACCATGAACACTGAAGCTTTCTTT. Its translation: CASSPLNIGTETMNTEAFF. The whole variable domain, filled in from reference TRBV18 and TRBJ1-1, reads NAGVMQNPRHLVRRRGQEARLRCSPMKGHSHVYWYRQLPEEGLKFMVYLQKENIIDESGMPKERFSAEFPKEGPSILRIQQVVRGDSAAYFCASSPLNIGTETMNTEAFFGQGTRLTVV.

The genes are TRBV6-2 or TRBV6-3 and TRBJ2-2; 7 positions agree with TRBD2. The CDR3 has 17 amino acids. The V and J ends lost 1 base and 5 bases, in that order; junction bases with no gene match: 10. The germline CDR1 and CDR2 sequences are MNHEY and SVGEGT. In DNA, the CDR3 is TGTGCCAGCAGTTACTTGGTGGGAGGGCCCTCGACCGGGGAGCTGTTTTTT. This gives the protein CASSYLVGGPSTGELFF.

This rearrangement joins TRBV9 to TRBJ2-3; weak D call: TRBD2 (6 bases). CDR1 and CDR2 from the germline V gene are SGDLS and YYNGEE. The CDR3 is made up of 14 amino acids. Trimming took 0 bases from V and 4 from J, leaving 9 bases between them. The CDR3 region has the DNA TGTGCCAGCAGCGTAGGACTAGTTCCAGATACGCAGTATTTT. Translating gives CASSVGLVPDTQYF. The full variable domain, its missing parts supplied by reference TRBV9 and TRBJ2-3, is DSGVTQTPKHLITATGQRVTLRCSPRSGDLSVYWYQQSLDQGLQFLIQYYNGEERAKGNILERFSAQQFPDLHSELNLSSLELGDSALYFCASSVGLVPDTQYFGPGTRLTVL.

This sequence joins TRBV27 and TRBJ2-1; 7 nucleotides match TRBD1. Trimming took 3 bases from V and 8 from J; bases not matched to a gene: 7. The CDR3 contains 14 residues. The germline V gene has CDR1 MNHEY and CDR2 SMNVEV (reference sequence). The CDR3 DNA is TGTGCCAGCAGTTTCCAGGGGGTTTGGGATGAGCAGTTCTTC. This encodes CASSFQGVWDEQFF.

This chain uses TRBV10-3 with TRBJ2-1; D may be TRBD1 (6 bases). This CDR3 spans 16 amino acids. Germline-derived CDR1 and CDR2 are ENHRY and SYGVKD. V was shortened by 2 bases and J by 5 bases, with 16 bases between the two germline ends. In DNA, the CDR3 is TGTGCCATCAGTGAGCCAGGGGCTGGTGGTGACAATGAGCAGTTCTTC. The encoded protein is CAISEPGAGGDNEQFF.

This chain's CDR3 is CASSYGTRETQYF. The CDR3 DNA follows: TGTGCCAGCAGCTACGGGACTAGAGAGACCCAGTACTTC. This chain connects TRBV7-8 to TRBJ2-5; 8 positions match TRBD2. CDR1 is SGHVS and CDR2 is FQNEAQ in the germline V gene. The CDR3 is made up of 13 amino acids. Losses at the gene ends were 4 bases for V and 4 bases for J; bases not matched to a gene: 2.

The chain recombines TRBV5-4 with TRBJ2-7; TRBD2 agrees at 9 bases. This CDR3 has 15 residues. V was pared by 1 base and J by 5 bases, with 7 bases of the junction left unmatched. Germline lookup yields CDR1 SGHNT and CDR2 YYREEE (reference sequence). CDR3 sequence reads: CASSLKAGGPHEQYV. Written as DNA, the CDR3 is TGTGCCAGCAGCTTGAAAGCGGGGGGCCCCCACGAGCAGTACGTC.

This clone was recorded only once. The chain uses TRBV7-9 and TRBJ1-4; weak D call: TRBD1 (5 bases). V was pared by 5 bases and J by 2 bases, with 9 bases between. The germline CDR1 and CDR2 sequences are SEHNR and FQNEAQ (reference sequence). This CDR3 comprises 14 residues. In DNA form, the CDR3 reads TGTGCCAGCAGCGACAGTGAGACTAATGAAAAACTGTTTTTT. Its translation: CASSDSETNEKLFF.

The CDR3 here is CASSSTARASPLHF. The CDR3 coding sequence is TGTGCCAGCAGCTCCACCGCCAGGGCTTCACCCCTCCACTTT. The chain employs TRBV7-8 and TRBJ1-6; a possible D gene is TRBD1 (5 bases). Germline V CDR1 and CDR2: SGHVS, FQNEAQ. V lost 4 bases and J lost 9, with 13 bases in between. The CDR3 runs to 14 residues.

CDR3 loop: CASRMGRGYTGELFF. DNA for the CDR3: TGTGCCAGCAGGATGGGCAGGGGTTACACCGGGGAGCTGTTTTTT. The V and J genes are TRBV11-3 and TRBJ2-2; possibly TRBD1 for D (6 bases). CDR3 length: 15 amino acids. CDR1 is SGHNT, CDR2 YENEEA, per germline. Trimming left V 6 bases short and J 3 bases short, with 14 bases between.

This sequence joins TRBV11-3 and TRBJ1-2; D is undetermined. The CDR3 consists of 14 residues. V dropped 1 base and J dropped 4 bases, with 10 bases sitting between them. The V gene's germline CDR1 is SGHNT and CDR2 YENEEA. The CDR3 nucleotides read TGTGCCAGCAGCTTAGTCAGCGGGGTCTATGGCTACACCTTC. The encoded protein is CASSLVSGVYGYTF. The full variable domain, with the rest looked up from reference TRBV11-3 and TRBJ1-2, is EAGVVQSPRYKIIEKKQPVAFWCNPISGHNTLYWYLQNLGQGPELLIRYENEEAVDDSQLPKDRFSAERLKGVDSTLKIQPAELGDSAVYLCASSLVSGVYGYTFGSGTRLTVV.

CDR3 nucleotide sequence: TGTGCCAGCAGTGCAGGGCAGGGGAATAATTCACCCCTCCACTTT. Protein sequence: CASSAGQGNNSPLHF. This sequence joins TRBV25-1 and TRBJ1-6, with D tentatively TRBD1 (6 bases). This CDR3 has 15 amino acids. CDR1 is MGHDK and CDR2 is SYGVNS in the germline V gene. The V and J ends lost 4 bases and 5 bases respectively, with 12 bases between them.

V gene TRBV29-1 combines with J gene TRBJ2-1; 7 nucleotides match TRBD2. The CDR3 has 15 amino acids. V lost 3 bases and J lost 7; bases outside the gene matches: 12. The V gene's germline CDR1 is SQVTM and CDR2 ANQGSEA. The CDR3 DNA reads TGCAGCGTTGATATGGGGGAGGGTAAGTGGAATGAGCAGTTCTTC. Translating gives CSVDMGEGKWNEQFF.

This clone appeared a single time. The chain is built from TRBV6-2 or TRBV6-3 and TRBJ2-1; 7 nucleotides align to TRBD2. V gave up 0 bases and J gave up 3 bases; unmatched junction bases: 5. CDR3 size: 16 residues. CDR1 is MNHEY, CDR2 SVGEGT, per germline. The DNA of the CDR3 is TGTGCCAGCAGTTACTCGAGGACTAGAGGCTACAATGAGCAGTTCTTC. Residues: CASSYSRTRGYNEQFF.

The genes are TRBV28 and TRBJ1-2; D is undetermined. Germline V gene lookup returns CDR1 MDHEN and CDR2 SYDVKM. V lost 3 bases, J lost 4 bases, and 9 bases lay in between. The CDR3 is made up of 13 amino acids. In DNA, the CDR3 is TGTGCCAGCAGTTTGCGGTTTACCTATGGCTACACCTTC. Translated: CASSLRFTYGYTF.

V usage is TRBV7-6 and J usage is TRBJ1-6; no reliable D call. Trimming cost V 5 bases and J 0 bases, with 11 bases left between them. Germline CDR1 is SGHVS and CDR2 is FNYEAQ. There are 16 residues in the CDR3. DNA of the CDR3: TGTGCCAGCAGCCCAAAGGAGAGCTCCTATAATTCACCCCTCCACTTT. Amino acid sequence: CASSPKESSYNSPLHF.

The chain combines TRBV28 with TRBJ2-5, with D possibly TRBD2 on 6 matching bases. Per germline, CDR1 MDHEN and CDR2 SYDVKM. V lost 6 bases to trimming and J lost 5 bases, with 10 bases between them. The CDR3 loop spans 12 amino acids. The CDR3 DNA reads as TGTGCCAGCAGGTCGGCGGGGGAGACCCAGTACTTC. Amino acids: CASRSAGETQYF.